This TCR beta chain was sequenced during a study of OX40 agonist ivuxolimab in advanced cancers. Regarding the complete study: Ivuxolimab was a fully human IgG2 agonistic monoclonal antibody targeting the costimulatory receptor OX40 (CD134). Partial responses occurred in three dose-escalation patients: two with cutaneous melanoma and one with hepatocellular carcinoma. Prior anti-PD-1, anti-PD-L1 or anti-CTLA-4 therapy was permitted, and checkpoint inhibitors had been received by less than 45% of dose-escalation patients. Of the approximately 50 patients in dose escalation, about 20 had hepatocellular carcinoma, some 15 had melanoma, 9 had renal cell carcinoma and 9 had head and neck cancer. Peripheral TCRbeta sequencing aimed to test whether ivuxolimab altered TCR sequence diversity and caused clonal T-cell expansion. The dose-escalation cohort was over 70% male with a mean age of about 60 years, ranging from roughly 23 to 90. Intravenous ivuxolimab was administered to patients every 2 weeks at six dose levels: 0.01, 0.1, 0.3, 1.5, 3 and 10 mg/kg. The paper describes the monotherapy dose-escalation part (N of about 52 patients) of the phase I trial of ivuxolimab. Results and caveats for the whole study, not just this receptor: Low levels of normalized T-cell clonal expansion were also seen in some patients who did not respond. After ivuxolimab, expanded clones were on average more numerous among CD8+ T cells than among CD4+ T cells. Which antigens the clonally expanded peripheral T cells were specific for was not determined. At doses of 0.1 to 3.0 mg/kg, clonal expansion of both CD4+ and CD8+ T cells in blood was seen between baseline and week 6. Partial responders in the 0.1-3.0 mg/kg groups had among the lowest normalized peripheral clonal expansion, especially among CD8+ T cells.

The trial excluded patients who had a history of autoimmune disease or who were on systemic immunosuppression. Peripheral blood for TCR sequencing was collected from all dose cohorts at baseline, on cycle 4 day 1, and on cycle 7 day 1. Samples were obtained from an open-label, multicenter, first-in-human phase I dose-escalation trial of ivuxolimab. The trial enrolled adults with locally advanced or metastatic head and neck squamous cell, hepatocellular, melanoma or renal cell carcinoma. Before TCR sequencing, CD4+ T cells and CD8+ T cells from peripheral blood were sorted into separate populations. There are 15 amino acids in the CDR3, from cysteine to phenylalanine inclusive. The kept DNA is CDR3 alone, 45 bases in frame from the first base. Based on the germline V gene, the CDR1 and CDR2 sequences are SGHTA and FQGNSA. The V end gives up 1 base and the J end 1 base, leaving 0 bases in the junction not matched to a gene.

Worth noting for this clone: Its antigen is unknown. No qualities accompany the bases; no much larger clone lies one base away.

Genomic DNA was isolated from the sorted cells so that the TCRbeta CDR3 region could be sequenced. TCRbeta CDR3 regions were sequenced using the immunoSEQ Assay. TCRdb re-hosts the immuneACCESS table, in-frame sequences only. Its copies lack some clones; in the studies checked, an unresolved V gene accounts for under half of them, and the cause for the rest is not known. For this sample the table gives about 70,000 clones, of which almost 90% were detected only once. The top ten constitute about 0.9% of the sample. This clonotype originated in an adult with an advanced solid tumor such as melanoma, head and neck, liver or kidney cancer. Here the chain combines TRBV7-2 and TRBJ2-1, with 8 junctional bases fitting TRBD2. The source material was CD4+ or CD8+ T cells sorted from blood, sampled in a trial of the OX40 agonist ivuxolimab. The encoded CDR3 is CASSLGGRSYNEQFF. The nucleotides read TGTGCCAGCAGCTTAGGCGGGAGGTCCTACAATGAGCAGTTCTTC.